The 2 T cell receptor beta chains below all came from one sample that was sequenced in a study of OX40 agonist ivuxolimab in advanced cancers. Libraries were prepared by immunoSEQ multiplex PCR; TCRdb keeps only in-frame clonotypes and omits some of them. This sample has 40,000 to 45,000 clones, with more than 80% found just once. Specimen: CD4+ or CD8+ T cells sorted from blood, collected in a trial of the OX40 agonist ivuxolimab. Source of these receptors: an adult with an advanced solid tumor such as melanoma, head and neck, liver or kidney cancer.

This rearrangement joins TRBV5-8 to TRBJ2-5; 10 bases align to TRBD1. Gene TRBJ2-7 matches the end of the DNA better, so the J call may be wrong. Germline CDR1 is SGHTS and CDR2 is YDEGEE. There are 13 residues in the CDR3. The CDR3 nucleotides are TGTGCCAGCAGCCCCGGGACAGGGGCCGAGCAGTACTTC. Translated, it gives CASSPGTGAEQYF.

The J gene is TRBJ1-1, the V gene TRBV2; D unresolved. This CDR3 is 14 amino acids long. Trimming stripped 7 bases from V and 3 bases from J, with 15 bases between. Per germline, CDR1 SNHLY and CDR2 FYNNEI. DNA for the CDR3: TGTGCCAGCATCGAGATAACCTTTGACACTGAAGCTTTCTTT. Protein product: CASIEITFDTEAFF. The whole variable domain, remainder taken from reference TRBV2 and TRBJ1-1, is EPEVTQTPSHQVTQMGQEVILRCVPISNHLYFYWYRQILGQKVEFLVSFYNNEISEKSEIFDDQFSVERPDGSNFTLKIRSTKLEDSAMYFCASIEITFDTEAFFGQGTRLTVV.